A single sample is the source of the 14 T cell receptor beta chains below, sequenced in a study of blood T cells in healthy people across ages. Alongside a J-beta primer mix, a sample-barcoded 5' primer served in a second PCR lasting 7 to 11 cycles. TCRdb re-derived calls from the 5' RACE reads in MiXCR, one entry per CDR3 protein. The table shows some 920,000 distinct CDR3 sequences, with roughly 47% occurring only once. Sample: blood. These receptor sequences come from a woman in her sixties in good health.

V and J are TRBV7-9 and TRBJ2-1, with 8 bases fitting TRBD2. The junction had 6 bases not matched to a gene; V was cut back by 5 bases and J by 3 bases. Germline CDR1 and CDR2: SEHNR and FQNEAQ (reference sequence). The CDR3 spans 15 residues. This chain's CDR3 is CASSAGTSYYNEQFF. The CDR3, as DNA: TGTGCCAGCAGCGCCGGGACTAGTTACTACAATGAGCAGTTCTTC.

The gene calls are TRBV6-6 and TRBJ1-4; 10 positions match TRBD1. The J segment lost 8 bases and the V segment lost 6 bases, leaving 9 bases of the junction unmatched. The CDR3 runs 15 residues. Germline lookup yields CDR1 MNHNY and CDR2 SVGAGI (reference sequence). In DNA, the CDR3 is TGTGCCAGCAGATCGCCCGGGACAGGGGAGGAAAAACTGTTTTTT. Translation gives CASRSPGTGEEKLFF.

This clonotype occurred a few times. CDR3 in amino acids: CASSSSQLTTDTQYF. The CDR3, as DNA: TGTGCCAGCAGTAGCAGTCAGCTTACCACAGATACGCAGTATTTT. V usage is TRBV6-2 or TRBV6-3 and J usage is TRBJ2-3; D gene ambiguous. Trimming left V 5 bases short and J 2 bases short, with 14 bases between. The germline gives CDR1 MNHEY, CDR2 SVGEGT. There are 15 residues in the CDR3.

This chain connects TRBV12-3 or TRBV12-4 to TRBJ2-7; D remains unclear. V was clipped by 7 bases and J by 2 bases, with 12 bases between them. The CDR3 covers 13 residues. The CDR3 DNA sequence: TGTGCCAGCACCGTGTCCCCCCCCTACGAGCAGTACTTC. This sequence encodes CASTVSPPYEQYF.

The table lists this clonotype with a count of one. The genes are TRBV3-1 and TRBJ2-5, with 9 bases identical to TRBD2. Germline V gene data show CDR1 as LGHDT and CDR2 as YNNKEL (reference sequence). CDR3 length: 19 residues. V trimming: 2 bases; J trimming: 11 bases; junction bases outside the gene matches: 24. In DNA form, the CDR3 reads TGTGCCAGCAGCCAACTGGCGCCGAGCGGGAGGAGATCCTACAATGAGCAGTACTTC. This gives the protein CASSQLAPSGRRSYNEQYF.

V is TRBV7-9 and J is TRBJ2-7; D might be TRBD1 (5 bases). Trimming stripped 1 base from V and 5 bases from J, with 15 bases between. Germline lookup yields CDR1 SEHNR and CDR2 FQNEAQ (reference sequence). The length of the CDR3 is 15 residues. CDR3 residues: CASSLVFQGQDEQYF. The CDR3 region has the DNA TGTGCCAGCAGCTTAGTGTTCCAGGGCCAGGACGAGCAGTACTTC.

The chain uses TRBV30 and TRBJ2-4, with TRBD1 matching over 8 bases. The J call may be wrong; the DNA end is better matched by TRBJ2-7. The germline CDR1 and CDR2 sequences are GTSNPN and SVGIG (reference sequence). The CDR3 is made up of 14 amino acids. The CDR3 is CAYNMIRGLNEQYF. The DNA for the CDR3 is TGTGCCTACAACATGATCAGGGGGCTGAACGAGCAGTACTTC.

This clonotype was recorded a few times. The rearrangement joins TRBV3-1 to TRBJ2-7; D call uncertain. V lost 0 bases and J lost 3, with 12 bases in between. The germline gives CDR1 LGHDT, CDR2 YNNKEL (reference sequence). This CDR3 comprises 15 residues. This CDR3 is CASSQELNYHYEQYF. The CDR3 nucleotides read TGTGCCAGCAGCCAAGAACTAAATTATCACTACGAGCAGTACTTC.

The chain is built from TRBV15 and TRBJ2-3; D is perhaps TRBD1 (6 bases). The CDR3 extends over 14 amino acids. CDR1 is LNHNV, CDR2 YYDKDF, per germline (reference sequence). Trimming took 9 bases from V and 2 from J, leaving 15 bases between them. The CDR3: CATGGAIDTDTQYF. In DNA form, the CDR3 reads TGTGCCACAGGGGGTGCGATAGACACAGATACGCAGTATTTT.

The V call is TRBV9, the J call TRBJ2-3; a possible D gene is TRBD2 (6 bases). This CDR3 region has 17 residues. Trimming took 3 bases from V and 2 from J, leaving 19 bases between them. Germline V gives CDR1 SGDLS, CDR2 YYNGEE. The DNA of the CDR3 is TGTGCCAGCAGCGAGGAGGAGGGACGAGTCGTCACAGATACGCAGTATTTT. The encoded protein is CASSEEEGRVVTDTQYF.

The chain joins TRBV4-1 to TRBJ1-1; weak D call: TRBD1 (5 bases). The CDR3 covers 17 residues. The V end was cut by 1 base, the J end by 1 base, with 16 bases between. Germline values: CDR1 MGHRA, CDR2 YSYEKL. In DNA form, the CDR3 reads TGCGCCAGCAGCCAAGTATTGTGGAAGACAGCGAACACTGAAGCTTTCTTT. It is translated as CASSQVLWKTANTEAFF.

This chain uses TRBV10-1 with TRBJ2-2, with TRBD2 matching 9 bases. Trimming at V came to 7 bases and at J to 7 bases, leaving 7 bases not matched to a gene. CDR3 size: 14 residues. The germline V gene has CDR1 WNHNN and CDR2 SYGVQD (reference sequence). CDR3 protein: CASKSSGNFGELFF. In nucleotides, the CDR3 is TGCGCCAGCAAATCTAGCGGGAATTTCGGGGAGCTGTTTTTT.

About this clonotype itself: Sequence at one end of the junction differs from germline and may be a read error. V and J are TRBV12-3 or TRBV12-4 and TRBJ1-2, with D tentatively TRBD1 (5 bases). CDR3 size: 15 residues. The CDR3 spells CASSPSGSLGCGYTF. DNA for the CDR3: TGCGCCAGCAGCCCATCAGGGTCCCTGGGATGTGGCTACACCTTC.

CDR3 nucleotide sequence: TGTGCCAGCAGCCCTCAGGGGTGTGGCGAAAAACTGTTTTTT. The encoded protein is CASSPQGCGEKLFF. V gene TRBV28 combines with J gene TRBJ1-4, with D perhaps TRBD1 (6 bases). Germline CDR1 MDHEN, CDR2 SYDVKM. This CDR3 has 14 residues. V was shortened by 6 bases and J by 8 bases, with 16 bases between the two germline ends.